Listed here are 30 T cell receptor beta chains from one sample, sequenced in a study of cytomegalovirus exposure and HLA in healthy donors. TCRdb keeps only in-frame clones here, not all; method: immunoSEQ multiplex PCR. The repertoire has around 50,000 clones, over 85% of them found once; the top ten carry 7.8%. The sequenced material came from PBMCs. The origin of the receptors is a woman aged 18 to 35 in good health and CMV-seropositive.

The genes are TRBV4-3 and TRBJ2-7, with D perhaps matching TRBD1 (6 bases). The CDR3 covers 16 residues. Germline V gene sequence: CDR1 LGHNA, CDR2 YSLEER. V was shortened by 0 bases and J by 1 base, with 13 bases between the two germline ends. CDR3 nucleotide sequence: TGCGCCAGCAGCCAAGATAGGGGGAGTATATCCTACGAGCAGTACTTC. It encodes CASSQDRGSISYEQYF.

The chain employs TRBV7-3 and TRBJ2-1; D is perhaps TRBD1 (6 bases). Germline CDR1 SGHTA, CDR2 FQGTGA. V dropped 4 bases and J dropped 3 bases, with 10 bases sitting between them. The CDR3 is 14 residues long. This chain's CDR3 is CASSSYRVYNEQFF. CDR3 in DNA: TGTGCCAGCAGCTCATACAGGGTCTACAATGAGCAGTTCTTC.

The chain joins TRBV10-3 to TRBJ2-7, with D tentatively TRBD1 (5 bases). V lost 6 bases, J lost 3 bases, and 15 bases lay in between. CDR3 length: 14 residues. CDR1 ENHRY and CDR2 SYGVKD come from the germline V gene. In nucleotides, the CDR3 is TGTGCCATCAGCTTATTTCAGGGTTTCTACGAGCAGTACTTC. Translated: CAISLFQGFYEQYF.

The chain employs TRBV7-8 and TRBJ1-2; D is uncertain. The V gene lost 3 bases and the J gene lost 0 bases, with 11 bases spanning the gap. Germline CDR1 reads SGHVS; CDR2 reads FQNEAQ. CDR3 size: 15 residues. CDR3 nucleotides: TGTGCCAGCAGCTTTTTCCGGCTAGCTAACTATGGCTACACCTTC. Translated, it gives CASSFFRLANYGYTF. Drawing the rest from reference TRBV7-8 and TRBJ1-2, the complete variable domain is GAGVSQSPRYKVAKRGQDVALRCDPISGHVSLFWYQQALGQGPEFLTYFQNEAQLDKSGLPSDRFFAERPEGSVSTLKIQRTQQEDSAVYLCASSFFRLANYGYTFGSGTRLTVV.

The chain is built from TRBV28 and TRBJ2-7, with D tentatively TRBD2 (6 bases). Germline-derived CDR1 and CDR2 are MDHEN and SYDVKM. The CDR3 spans 17 residues. Trimming shortened V by 5 bases and J by 2 bases, and 22 bases separated the two germline ends. This chain's CDR3 is CASSPPKPGTGAYEQYF. CDR3 nucleotides: TGTGCCAGCAGTCCACCAAAACCCGGGACGGGGGCCTACGAGCAGTACTTC.

The V call is TRBV27, the J call TRBJ1-3; D uncertain. Deletions cut 4 bases from V and 0 bases from J, with 22 bases between. This CDR3 spans 19 amino acids. Germline CDR1 MNHEY, CDR2 SMNVEV (reference sequence). Here the CDR3 DNA reads TGTGCCAGCAGTTCCCTATCCCCCCCGGCAGGCCTCTCTGGAAACACCATATATTTT. It yields the protein CASSSLSPPAGLSGNTIYF.

The J gene is TRBJ2-7, the V gene TRBV7-2, with TRBD2 identical over 9 bases. V lost 5 bases to trimming and J lost 5 bases; unmatched junction nucleotides: 10. Looked up from germline, CDR1 is SGHTA and CDR2 is FQGNSA. This CDR3 has 15 residues. The CDR3 DNA is TGTGCCAGCAGCCCTACCGGGACTAGCAACAACGAGCAGTACTTC. Its translation: CASSPTGTSNNEQYF.

This chain uses TRBV18 with TRBJ2-4; weak D call: TRBD1 (6 bases). Deletions cut 3 bases from V and 0 bases from J, with 15 bases between. CDR1 and CDR2 from the germline V gene are KGHSH and LQKENI. CDR3 size: 17 residues. Written as DNA, the CDR3 is TGTGCCAGCTCACCTGGACAGACCTCTCTAGCCAAAAACATTCAGTACTTC. This encodes CASSPGQTSLAKNIQYF.

The CDR3, as DNA: TGTGCCAGCAGCTTGGGAACTCCGAACACCGGGGAGCTGTTTTTT. Its protein is CASSLGTPNTGELFF. The chain employs TRBV5-4 and TRBJ2-2; D not resolved. This CDR3 is 15 amino acids long. V was shortened by 0 bases and J by 0 bases, with 6 bases between the two germline ends. Per the germline V gene, CDR1 is SGHNT and CDR2 is YYREEE (reference sequence).

The chain employs TRBV5-4 and TRBJ1-2, with D unclear. Germline values: CDR1 SGHNT, CDR2 YYREEE (reference sequence). The V and J ends lost 0 bases and 3 bases respectively, with 12 bases between them. The CDR3 has 15 amino acids. The CDR3 DNA follows: TGTGCCAGCAGCTTGGGCGGGGTTTCTGACTATGGCTACACCTTC. This codes for CASSLGGVSDYGYTF.

This chain links TRBV30 with TRBJ1-2; 9 bases match TRBD1. J lost 6 bases, V lost 1 base, and 9 bases had no gene match. CDR3 length equals 15 residues. Germline loops: CDR1 GTSNPN, CDR2 SVGIG (reference sequence). CDR3 sequence (DNA): TGTGCCTGGAGTGCCCCGGACAGGGGTAAGGATGGCTACACCTTC. It translates to CAWSAPDRGKDGYTF.

The CDR3 loop is CASSPRKASYEQYF. The CDR3 DNA reads TGTGCCAGCAGTCCCCGTAAAGCCTCATACGAGCAGTACTTC. V and J are TRBV6-5 and TRBJ2-7; D is ambiguous. Per the germline V gene, CDR1 is MNHEY and CDR2 is SVGAGI. The ends were cut back, 5 bases at V and 4 bases at J, with 15 bases in the middle. The CDR3 runs to 14 residues.

V gene TRBV28 combines with J gene TRBJ2-1, with D perhaps TRBD2 (5 bases). The CDR3 spans 13 residues. Germline V gives CDR1 MDHEN, CDR2 SYDVKM. Trimming shortened V by 3 bases and J by 8 bases, and 11 bases separated the two germline ends. CDR3 sequence reads: CASSLGGSDEQFF. The CDR3 region has the DNA TGTGCCAGCAGTTTGGGTGGTAGCGATGAGCAGTTCTTC. Variable domain in full (rest from reference TRBV28 and TRBJ2-1): DVKVTQSSRYLVKRTGEKVFLECVQDMDHENMFWYRQDPGLGLRLIYFSYDVKMKEKGDIPEGYSVSREKKERFSLILESASTNQTSMYLCASSLGGSDEQFFGPGTRLTVL.

The chain is built from TRBV4-3 and TRBJ2-7, with D maybe TRBD2 (5 bases). V was cut by 0 bases and J by 2 bases, with 14 bases left in between. The CDR3 loop spans 16 amino acids. From germline, CDR1 is LGHNA and CDR2 YSLEER. The CDR3: CASSQEKTGSTYEQYF. CDR3 bases: TGCGCCAGCAGCCAAGAAAAGACGGGATCTACCTACGAGCAGTACTTC.

Concerning this clone itself: An end of the junction does not agree with germline; a read error may underlie this. V usage is TRBV7-4 and J usage is TRBJ2-1, with TRBD1 matching 7 bases. The CDR3 has 20 residues. Germline V gene data show CDR1 as SGHVT and CDR2 as SQSDAQ. CDR3 DNA: TGTGCCAGCAGCTTAGTAGTTTTAGACAGGGCACCAACCTCCCACAATGAGCAGTTCTTC. Translation gives CASSLVVLDRAPTSHNEQFF.

The V gene is TRBV6-1, the J gene TRBJ2-1, with 10 bases aligning to TRBD2. Trimming cost V 3 bases and J 9 bases; bases outside gene matches: 8. CDR3 length: 15 amino acids. The germline gives CDR1 MNHNS, CDR2 SASEGT. As DNA, the CDR3 is TGTGCCAGCAGTGAGGCTAGCGGGAGACTTGCTGAGCAGTTCTTC. This encodes CASSEASGRLAEQFF.

CDR3 protein: CASSLSNPGDWDGYTF. The CDR3 DNA sequence: TGTGCCAGCAGTTTATCGAATCCAGGGGATTGGGATGGCTACACCTTC. This chain joins TRBV27 and TRBJ1-2; D may be TRBD1 (6 bases). The CDR3 contains 16 residues. Trimming removed 0 bases at V and 6 bases at J, with 17 bases between. In germline, CDR1 is MNHEY, CDR2 SMNVEV (reference sequence).

The chain joins TRBV7-9 to TRBJ1-3, with D unresolved. CDR1 and CDR2 from the germline V gene are SEHNR and FQNEAQ (reference sequence). This CDR3 contains 15 residues. V was pared by 1 base and J by 0 bases, with 7 bases between. The CDR3 DNA reads as TGTGCCAGCAGCTTAGGGCTTAACTCTGGAAACACCATATATTTT. Protein sequence: CASSLGLNSGNTIYF.

The chain has TRBV29-1 and TRBJ2-7; the match to TRBD2 covers 10 bases. Germline V gene lookup returns CDR1 SQVTM and CDR2 ANQGSEA. The V and J ends lost 5 bases and 0 bases, in that order; junction bases with no gene match: 4. This CDR3 is built from 14 residues. Here the CDR3 DNA reads TGCAGCGTTTTTCAGCGGGAGGGCTCCTACGAGCAGTACTTC. Its translation is CSVFQREGSYEQYF.

This chain uses TRBV28 with TRBJ2-7, with TRBD1 matching 9 bases. V dropped 5 bases and J dropped 2; count of bases not matched to a gene: 13. Germline-derived CDR1 and CDR2 are MDHEN and SYDVKM. The CDR3 length is 17 residues. This chain's CDR3 is CASSLGPRGTGTYEQYF. The CDR3 bases are TGTGCCAGCAGTCTAGGACCTAGGGGGACAGGGACCTACGAGCAGTACTTC.

V is TRBV27 and J is TRBJ2-7; D unresolved. The CDR3 runs 11 residues. Trimming pared 6 bases from V and 4 bases from J, leaving 7 bases between. Germline-derived CDR1 and CDR2 are MNHEY and SMNVEV (reference sequence). CDR3: CASSQNYEQYF. CDR3 sequence (DNA): TGTGCCAGCAGCCAGAATTACGAGCAGTACTTC.

This chain joins TRBV30 and TRBJ2-1; TRBD2 might be the D (5 bases). CDR1 GTSNPN and CDR2 SVGIG come from the germline V gene (reference sequence). The V end was cut by 3 bases, the J end by 4 bases, with 7 bases between. This CDR3 is 12 amino acids long. The CDR3 bases are TGTGCCTGGAGCGGACTGTACAATGAGCAGTTCTTC. Translating gives CAWSGLYNEQFF.

The gene calls are TRBV27 and TRBJ1-2, with 11 bases matching TRBD1. Trimming cost V 2 bases and J 8 bases; bases outside gene matches: 13. CDR3 length equals 17 residues. Germline V gene lookup returns CDR1 MNHEY and CDR2 SMNVEV (reference sequence). CDR3 amino acids: CASSLGTGGLTYEGYTF. The CDR3 DNA reads TGTGCCAGCAGTTTAGGGACAGGGGGACTAACTTATGAGGGCTACACCTTC.

The chain links TRBV7-3 to TRBJ2-7; 7 positions agree with TRBD1. Germline V CDR1 and CDR2: SGHTA, FQGTGA. The CDR3 runs 16 residues. J was trimmed by 2 bases and V by 2 bases; bases with no gene match: 9. This CDR3 is CASSLGVGDSAYEQYF. The CDR3 nucleotides read TGTGCCAGCAGCTTAGGTGTTGGGGACAGCGCCTACGAGCAGTACTTC.

This chain uses TRBV28 with TRBJ2-5; 9 bases fit TRBD1. Germline V gene data show CDR1 as MDHEN and CDR2 as SYDVKM. CDR3 length equals 16 residues. J was trimmed by 6 bases and V by 6 bases; bases with no gene match: 14. DNA for the CDR3: TGTGCCAGCAGCAACTCGGACAGGGGAGCCATAAAGACCCAGTACTTC. This codes for CASSNSDRGAIKTQYF. The variable domain in full, completed from reference TRBV28 and TRBJ2-5, reads DVKVTQSSRYLVKRTGEKVFLECVQDMDHENMFWYRQDPGLGLRLIYFSYDVKMKEKGDIPEGYSVSREKKERFSLILESASTNQTSMYLCASSNSDRGAIKTQYFGPGTRLLVL.

The chain couples TRBV5-4 to TRBJ2-2, with 9 bases aligning to TRBD2. The CDR3 is 16 residues long. V lost 0 bases to trimming and J lost 2 bases; unmatched junction nucleotides: 2. Germline lookup yields CDR1 SGHNT and CDR2 YYREEE (reference sequence). Written as DNA, the CDR3 is TGTGCCAGCAGCTTGGGGACTAGCGCCAACACCGGGGAGCTGTTTTTT. It specifies CASSLGTSANTGELFF. The entire variable domain, with the rest obtained from reference TRBV5-4 and TRBJ2-2, is as follows: ETGVTQSPTHLIKTRGQQVTLRCSSQSGHNTVSWYQQALGQGPQFIFQYYREEENGRGNFPPRFSGLQFPNYSSELNVNALELDDSALYLCASSLGTSANTGELFFGEGSRLTVL.

The V call is TRBV14, the J call TRBJ1-1; D unresolved. V lost 0 bases and J 11 bases, leaving 16 bases between the germline ends. This CDR3 has 14 amino acids. Germline-derived CDR1 and CDR2 are SGHDN and FVKESK. CDR3 in amino acids: CASSQDIRPAVAFF. The CDR3 DNA is TGTGCCAGCAGCCAAGACATAAGACCGGCGGTGGCTTTCTTT.

The chain uses TRBV19 and TRBJ1-1; D not resolved. Germline lookup yields CDR1 LNHDA and CDR2 SQIVND (reference sequence). CDR3 length: 14 residues. The V end was cut by 6 bases, the J end by 3 bases, with 14 bases between. The CDR3, as DNA: TGTGCCAGTAGACTTTCCGGGTGGGACACTGAAGCTTTCTTT. It is translated as CASRLSGWDTEAFF. Combining the CDR3 with reference TRBV19 and TRBJ1-1 gives the whole variable domain DGGITQSPKYLFRKEGQNVTLSCEQNLNHDAMYWYRQDPGQGLRLIYYSQIVNDFQKGDIAEGYSVSREKKESFPLTVTSAQKNPTAFYLCASRLSGWDTEAFFGQGTRLTVV.

This clone was observed a handful of times. The rearrangement links TRBV7-2 to TRBJ2-2; 7 positions match TRBD2. Germline V gene data show CDR1 as SGHTA and CDR2 as FQGNSA. The trim removed 0 bases at V and 4 bases at J, leaving 2 bases unmatched. The CDR3 length is 15 residues. This CDR3 is CASSLAERGTGELFF. The CDR3 DNA is TGTGCCAGCAGCTTAGCGGAGCGGGGCACCGGGGAGCTGTTTTTT.

This chain joins TRBV5-6 and TRBJ2-5; the D is unclear. The germline V gene encodes CDR1 SGHDT and CDR2 YYEEEE. The CDR3 runs 14 residues. The V end lost 0 bases, the J end lost 5 bases, and 11 bases lay between the germline ends. The CDR3 bases are TGTGCCAGCAGCTTGGCTGAGATTCTGGAGACCCAGTACTTC. Protein: CASSLAEILETQYF. Supplemented by reference TRBV5-6 and TRBJ2-5, the full variable domain reads DAGVTQSPTHLIKTRGQQVTLRCSPKSGHDTVSWYQQALGQGPQFIFQYYEEEERQRGNFPDRFSGHQFPNYSSELNVNALLLGDSALYLCASSLAEILETQYFGPGTRLLVL.